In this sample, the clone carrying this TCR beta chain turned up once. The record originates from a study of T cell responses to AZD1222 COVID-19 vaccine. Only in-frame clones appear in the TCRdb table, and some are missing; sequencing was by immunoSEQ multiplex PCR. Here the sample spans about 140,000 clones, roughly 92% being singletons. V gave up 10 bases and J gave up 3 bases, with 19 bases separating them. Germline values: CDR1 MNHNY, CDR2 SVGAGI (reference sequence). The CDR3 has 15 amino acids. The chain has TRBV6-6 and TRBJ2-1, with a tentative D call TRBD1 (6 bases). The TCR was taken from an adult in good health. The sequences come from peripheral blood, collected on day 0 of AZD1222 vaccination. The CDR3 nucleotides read TGTGCCACTAGGGTCAGGGGTTCCCTCTACAATGAGCAGTTCTTC. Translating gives CATRVRGSLYNEQFF.